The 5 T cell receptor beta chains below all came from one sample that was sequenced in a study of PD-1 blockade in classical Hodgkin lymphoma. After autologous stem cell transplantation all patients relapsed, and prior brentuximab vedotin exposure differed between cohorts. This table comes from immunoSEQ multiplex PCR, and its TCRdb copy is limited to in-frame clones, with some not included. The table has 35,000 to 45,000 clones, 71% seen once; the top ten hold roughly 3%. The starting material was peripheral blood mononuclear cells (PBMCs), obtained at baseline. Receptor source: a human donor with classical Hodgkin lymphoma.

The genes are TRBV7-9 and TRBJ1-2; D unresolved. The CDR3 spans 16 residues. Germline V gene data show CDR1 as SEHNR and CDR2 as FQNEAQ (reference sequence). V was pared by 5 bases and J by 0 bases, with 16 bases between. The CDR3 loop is CASSLRTIHPNYGYTF. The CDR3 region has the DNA TGTGCCAGCAGCCTTCGGACTATCCACCCTAACTATGGCTACACCTTC. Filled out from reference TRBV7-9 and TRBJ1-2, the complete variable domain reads DTGVSQNPRHKITKRGQNVTFRCDPISEHNRLYWYRQTLGQGPEFLTYFQNEAQLEKSRLLSDRFSAERPKGSFSTLEIQRTEQGDSAMYLCASSLRTIHPNYGYTFGSGTRLTVV.

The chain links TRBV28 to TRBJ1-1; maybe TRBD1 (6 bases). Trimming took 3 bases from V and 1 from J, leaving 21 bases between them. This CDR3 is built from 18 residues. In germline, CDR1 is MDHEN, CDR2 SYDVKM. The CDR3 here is CASSFPSEGGVENTEAFF. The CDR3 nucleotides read TGTGCCAGCAGTTTCCCTTCCGAAGGGGGGGTGGAGAACACTGAAGCTTTCTTT.

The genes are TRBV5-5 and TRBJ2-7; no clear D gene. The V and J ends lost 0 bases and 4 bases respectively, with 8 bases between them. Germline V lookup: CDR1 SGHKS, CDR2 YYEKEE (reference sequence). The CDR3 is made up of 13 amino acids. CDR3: CASSLDQDYEQYF. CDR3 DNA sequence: TGTGCCAGCAGCTTGGACCAGGATTACGAGCAGTACTTC.

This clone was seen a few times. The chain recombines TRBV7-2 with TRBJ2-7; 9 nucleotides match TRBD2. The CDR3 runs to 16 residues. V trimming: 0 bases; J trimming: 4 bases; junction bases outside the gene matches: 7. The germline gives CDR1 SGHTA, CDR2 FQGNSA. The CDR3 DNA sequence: TGTGCCAGCAGCTTAGCGGGTAGCGGGGGTAGTTACGAGCAGTACTTC. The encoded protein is CASSLAGSGGSYEQYF.

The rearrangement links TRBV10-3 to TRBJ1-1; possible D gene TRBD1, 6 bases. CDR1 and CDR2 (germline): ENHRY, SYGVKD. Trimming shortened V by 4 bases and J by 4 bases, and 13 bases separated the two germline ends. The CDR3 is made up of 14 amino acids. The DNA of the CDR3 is TGTGCCATCAGTGGGGGGCGAGGTCTCACTGAAGCTTTCTTT. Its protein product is CAISGGRGLTEAFF.